These T cell receptor beta chains were read from a single sample in a study of blood T cells in healthy people across ages. TCRdb itself ran the 5' RACE reads through MiXCR, one entry per CDR3 protein. The data contain 1.5 million to 1.8 million distinct CDR3 sequences, approximately 42% of them singletons. Sequenced: blood. The receptors were gathered from a woman younger than 35 in good health. Each CDR3 is given with its conserved first and last residue. D genes are given only for firm matches. A clone size is listed for some rows: how often the clone was seen (once, few, many), or a class if it is expanded.

d_call	v_call	j_call	clone_size	cdr3_aa	cdr3_nt
.	TRBV6-6	TRBJ1-5	.	CASSPNSLLQPQHF	TGTGCCAGCAGTCCGAACAGCCTCCTTCAGCCCCAGCATTTT
.	TRBV29-1	TRBJ1-2	few	CSVGAIVSGYTF	TGCAGCGTTGGAGCGATTGTCTCGGGCTACACCTTC
.	TRBV7-2	TRBJ2-4	.	CASSLGTPGNIQYF	TGTGCCAGCAGCTTAGGGACCCCTGGAAACATTCAGTACTTC
.	TRBV5-6	TRBJ2-5	.	CASSLNSGGIWQETQYF	TGTGCCAGCAGCTTAAACTCAGGAGGGATTTGGCAAGAGACCCAGTACTTC
.	TRBV7-9	TRBJ1-6	.	CASSKDRLNSPLHF	TGTGCCAGCAGTAAAGACAGGCTTAATTCACCCCTCCACTTT
TRBD2	TRBV6-2/TRBV6-3	TRBJ2-7	.	CASTEGGEQYF	TGTGCCAGCACCGAGGGAGGGGAGCAGTACTTC
.	TRBV4-1	TRBJ1-6	.	CASSRGNSLNSPLHF	TGCGCCAGCAGCCGCGGGAACAGCCTCAATTCACCCCTCCACTTT
.	TRBV29-1	TRBJ2-1	.	CSVERGRYSYNEQFF	TGCAGCGTTGAAAGGGGCAGATACTCCTACAATGAGCAGTTCTTC
.	TRBV6-2/TRBV6-3	TRBJ1-2	few	CASHYGYTF	TGTGCCAGCCACTATGGCTACACCTTC
.	TRBV7-9	TRBJ1-2	few	CASSLAGSPGYTF	TGTGCCAGCAGCTTAGCGGGCTCCCCGGGCTACACCTTC
.	TRBV4-3	TRBJ2-3	few	CASSSTRWGRGTDTQYF	TGCGCCAGCAGCTCCACAAGATGGGGGAGGGGGACAGATACGCAGTATTTT
.	TRBV9	TRBJ2-7	.	CASSEGVGVYEQYF	TGTGCCAGCAGCGAGGGGGTCGGGGTCTACGAGCAGTACTTC
TRBD2	TRBV5-5	TRBJ2-3	.	CASSFISSGSTDTQYF	TGTGCCAGCAGCTTCATATCTAGCGGCAGCACAGATACGCAGTATTTT
.	TRBV28	TRBJ2-4	.	CASSSSSSGDIQYF	TGTGCCAGCAGCTCTAGCTCTTCCGGGGACATTCAGTACTTC
TRBD2	TRBV7-2	TRBJ2-5	few	CASSLAGTSSKETQYF	TGTGCCAGCAGCTTAGCCGGGACTAGCAGTAAAGAGACCCAGTACTTC
TRBD2	TRBV28	TRBJ2-1	.	CASSLFGQREDTEQFF	TGTGCCAGCAGTTTATTTGGGCAGCGGGAGGATACTGAGCAGTTCTTC
.	TRBV11-2	TRBJ2-5	.	CASSFLVAEQYF	TGTGCCAGCAGCTTCCTCGTGGCTGAGCAGTACTTC
.	TRBV4-3	TRBJ1-2	.	CASSHPAGTTSCGYTF	TGCGCCAGCAGCCATCCGGCCGGCACTACTTCGTGTGGCTACACCTTC
.	TRBV6-1	TRBJ2-7	.	CASNARGSAYEQYF	TGTGCCAGCAATGCCAGGGGTAGCGCCTACGAGCAGTACTTC
TRBD1	TRBV7-2	TRBJ1-2	.	CASSSTGVNYGYTF	TGTGCCAGCAGCTCTACAGGGGTCAACTATGGCTACACCTTC
.	TRBV6-6	TRBJ2-3	few	CASSYRNRDTQYF	TGTGCCAGCAGTTACCGGAACCGAGATACGCAGTATTTT
TRBD2	TRBV7-2	TRBJ2-1	.	CASSPTSGYYEQFF	TGTGCCAGCAGCCCAACTAGCGGGTACTACGAGCAGTTCTTC
.	TRBV20-1	TRBJ1-2	.	CSARGGGQNYGYTF	TGCAGTGCTAGAGGGGGAGGACAGAACTATGGCTACACCTTC
.	TRBV28	TRBJ1-4	.	CASSFWDIATNEKLFF	TGTGCCAGCAGTTTTTGGGACATCGCAACTAATGAAAAACTGTTTTTT
TRBD2	TRBV30	TRBJ2-7	few	CALSGTLRYNEQYF	TGTGCCTTAAGCGGGACTCTGCGGTACAATGAGCAGTACTTC
.	TRBV7-7	TRBJ2-3	.	CASSLSGITGDTQYF	TGTGCTAGCAGCTTGTCCGGGATCACCGGAGATACGCAGTATTTT
TRBD2	TRBV9	TRBJ2-7	.	CASSVGVAGVESYNEQYF	TGTGCCAGCAGCGTAGGGGTAGCGGGAGTAGAGTCCTACAATGAGCAGTACTTC
TRBD2	TRBV20-1	TRBJ2-3	.	CSAISTSGGPTDTQYF	TGCAGTGCTATCTCCACTAGCGGGGGACCCACAGATACGCAGTATTTT
.	TRBV7-2	TRBJ2-7	few	CASSRDALREQYF	TGTGCCAGCAGCCGGGACGCCCTCCGCGAGCAGTACTTC
TRBD1	TRBV29-1	TRBJ1-2	.	CSVARTGGYDGYTF	TGCAGCGTTGCCCGGACAGGGGGATACGATGGCTACACCTTC
.	TRBV3-1	TRBJ1-2	.	CASSQDDRRPLGYTF	TGTGCCAGCAGCCAAGATGACAGGCGTCCTCTTGGCTACACCTTC
TRBD2	TRBV4-2	TRBJ2-3	.	CASSQDWREGLVDTQYF	TGTGCCAGCAGCCAAGATTGGAGGGAGGGCCTTGTAGATACGCAGTATTTT
TRBD1	TRBV6-2/TRBV6-3	TRBJ1-2	few	CASRTGTAATDTF	TGTGCCAGCAGAACCGGGACAGCCGCTACGGACACCTTC
.	TRBV10-3	TRBJ2-7	.	CAISDRERSEQYF	TGTGCCATCAGTGACCGAGAGCGCTCCGAGCAGTACTTC
.	TRBV5-5	TRBJ1-3	few	CASSLARAGNTIYF	TGTGCCAGCAGCTTGGCGAGGGCTGGAAACACCATATATTTT
.	TRBV6-2/TRBV6-3	TRBJ2-7	few	CASSYNRNEQYF	TGTGCCAGCAGTTACAACAGGAACGAGCAGTACTTC
TRBD1	TRBV20-1	TRBJ1-5	few	CSASKTGGNQPQHF	TGCAGTGCTAGTAAGACAGGGGGTAATCAGCCCCAGCATTTT
TRBD2	TRBV20-1	TRBJ2-5	.	CSARIGRLAGKETQYF	TGCAGTGCTAGAATCGGGAGGTTAGCGGGGAAAGAGACCCAGTACTTC
.	TRBV28	TRBJ1-5	many	CASSFGGAFNQPQHF	TGTGCCAGCAGTTTTGGGGGGGCGTTCAATCAGCCCCAGCATTTT
.	TRBV29-1	TRBJ1-2	.	CSVEGNAPRHNYGYTF	TGCAGCGTTGAAGGGAACGCCCCGCGTCATAACTATGGCTACACCTTC
.	TRBV4-3	TRBJ2-7	.	CASSQGLVSPYEQYF	TGCGCCAGCAGCCAAGGACTAGTATCCCCCTACGAGCAGTACTTC
.	TRBV20-1	TRBJ2-1	few	CSASLRGAPSYNEQFF	TGCAGTGCTAGCCTCAGGGGCGCCCCGTCCTACAATGAGCAGTTCTTC
.	TRBV12-5	TRBJ1-5	.	CASGLAKYGGTNQPQHF	TGTGCTAGTGGTTTGGCTAAGTATGGGGGAACTAATCAGCCCCAGCATTTT
.	TRBV10-3	TRBJ2-5	.	CAAAGGQETQYF	TGTGCCGCTGCCGGGGGTCAGGAGACCCAGTACTTC
.	TRBV3-1	TRBJ2-1	once	CASSQPGVNEQFF	TGTGCCAGCAGCCAACCTGGTGTCAATGAGCAGTTCTTC
.	TRBV6-5	TRBJ1-2	.	CASSYSTGLIHHGYTF	TGTGCCAGCAGTTACTCGACGGGGCTGATTCACCATGGCTACACCTTC
.	TRBV20-1	TRBJ2-1	.	CSEGTQGYNEQFF	TGCAGTGAAGGGACTCAGGGGTACAATGAGCAGTTCTTC
TRBD1	TRBV20-1	TRBJ1-3	.	CSARADRVSGNTIYF	TGCAGTGCTAGAGCCGACAGGGTATCTGGAAACACCATATATTTT
.	TRBV21-1	TRBJ2-1	.	CASSSIYRGLDEQFF	TGTGCCAGCAGCAGCATCTACAGGGGGCTCGATGAGCAGTTCTTC
.	TRBV29-1	TRBJ2-6	.	CSVGGRTNVLTF	TGCAGCGTTGGGGGACGGACCAACGTCCTGACTTTC
TRBD1	TRBV4-3	TRBJ1-4	.	CASSLTGAPGEKLFF	TGCGCCAGCAGCTTAACAGGGGCGCCGGGTGAAAAACTGTTTTTT
TRBD1	TRBV7-9	TRBJ2-1	few	CASSLRPSRGLNSYNEQFF	TGTGCCAGCAGCTTAAGACCCAGCAGGGGGCTTAACTCCTACAATGAGCAGTTCTTC
.	TRBV11-2	TRBJ2-7	few	CASSFGNGGIDEQYF	TGTGCCAGCAGCTTCGGCAATGGGGGAATTGACGAGCAGTACTTC
.	TRBV6-5	TRBJ2-7	.	CASSYSGIYNEQYF	TGTGCCAGCAGTTACTCTGGTATTTACAACGAGCAGTACTTC
TRBD1	TRBV18	TRBJ2-7	.	CASSRTGNLYEQYF	TGTGCCAGCTCACGGACAGGGAATCTCTACGAGCAGTACTTC
.	TRBV5-1	TRBJ2-3	many	CASSSDGSSTDTQYF	TGCGCCAGCAGCTCCGACGGGAGCAGCACAGATACGCAGTATTTT
.	TRBV4-3	TRBJ1-2	.	CASSQVVGARNDGYTF	TGCGCCAGCAGCCAAGTTGTGGGGGCCCGGAACGATGGCTACACCTTC